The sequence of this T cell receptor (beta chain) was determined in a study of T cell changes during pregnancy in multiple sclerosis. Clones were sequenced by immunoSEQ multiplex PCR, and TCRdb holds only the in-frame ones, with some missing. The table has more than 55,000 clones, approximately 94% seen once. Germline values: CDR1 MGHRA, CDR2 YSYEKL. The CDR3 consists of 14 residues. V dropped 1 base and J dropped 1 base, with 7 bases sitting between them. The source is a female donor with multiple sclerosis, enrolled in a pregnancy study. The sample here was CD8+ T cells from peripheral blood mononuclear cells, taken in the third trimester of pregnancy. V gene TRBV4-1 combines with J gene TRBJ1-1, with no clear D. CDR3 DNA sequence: TGCGCCAGCAGCCAAGGGGCAGGGAACACTGAAGCTTTCTTT. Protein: CASSQGAGNTEAFF.